A single T cell receptor (beta chain) is shown here with its context. Across several immunoSEQ plates, the genomic DNA of each subset was split evenly. Template for every sorted-subset replicate PCR totaled roughly 200 ng DNA, 30,000 to 35,000 T cell genomes. Clones were read by immunoSEQ multiplex PCR, and TCRdb kept only the in-frame ones, dropping some. The table shows approximately 1.5 million clones, with 98% to 99% occurring only once. Free of recent acute infections or vaccinations, the donors were healthy HIV-negative adults. This CDR3 has 13 residues. The germline V gene encodes CDR1 SNHLY and CDR2 FYNNEI. Trimming removed 4 bases at V and 3 bases at J, with 9 bases between. The data were taken from a study of shared clonotypes between healthy human individuals.

This receptor was obtained from a man aged 30 to 45 in good health. The rearrangement links TRBV2 to TRBJ1-2; D remains unclear. Material: naive CD4+ T cells sorted from blood. Subset here: CD45RA+ positively selected. As DNA, the CDR3 is TGTGCCAGCAGTGCGGACGGGCACTATGGCTACACCTTC. Translating it yields CASSADGHYGYTF.